The clone carrying this T cell receptor beta chain was detected a few times. CDR1 and CDR2 (germline): MNHEY, SVGAGI. The CDR3 contains 13 residues. The junction had 5 bases not matched to a gene; V was cut back by 5 bases and J by 5 bases. This entry belongs to a study of pediatric ulcerative colitis. The method was immunoSEQ multiplex PCR; TCRdb's version includes in-frame clones alone and lacks a portion of them. The repertoire consists of 30,000 or so clones, with roughly four fifths occurring once and the leading ten covering over 3.5%. This TCR was recovered from a boy aged 10-17 years with severe ulcerative colitis. The sequencing sample was made of blood. This chain connects TRBV6-5 to TRBJ1-2, with TRBD1 identical over 7 bases. This CDR3 reads CASSRHRGYGYTF. The CDR3 DNA reads as TGTGCCAGCAGTCGCCACAGGGGTTATGGCTACACCTTC.